What follows is one TCR beta chain and its context. The data derive from a study of T-cell reconstitution after alpha-beta-depleted transplantation in children. TCRbeta library preparation incorporated unique molecular identifiers. TCRdb itself ran the PCR reads through MiXCR, one entry per CDR3 protein. The sample holds some 550,000 distinct CDR3 sequences, approximately 16% seen once. This CDR3 region has 14 residues. Germline CDR1 and CDR2: SGHDT and YYEEEE. The J segment lost 6 bases and the V segment lost 2 bases, leaving 6 bases of the junction unmatched. V usage is TRBV5-6 and J usage is TRBJ2-3, with 7 nucleotides matching TRBD1. The sequence was obtained from a human donor who donated a stem cell graft to a child with acute lymphoblastic leukemia. The input for sequencing was PBMCs from the stem cell graft donor, taken from the stem cell graft. CDR3 nucleotide sequence: TGTGCCAGCAGCTTCGTGAGACAGGGCGATACGCAGTATTTT. This sequence encodes CASSFVRQGDTQYF.